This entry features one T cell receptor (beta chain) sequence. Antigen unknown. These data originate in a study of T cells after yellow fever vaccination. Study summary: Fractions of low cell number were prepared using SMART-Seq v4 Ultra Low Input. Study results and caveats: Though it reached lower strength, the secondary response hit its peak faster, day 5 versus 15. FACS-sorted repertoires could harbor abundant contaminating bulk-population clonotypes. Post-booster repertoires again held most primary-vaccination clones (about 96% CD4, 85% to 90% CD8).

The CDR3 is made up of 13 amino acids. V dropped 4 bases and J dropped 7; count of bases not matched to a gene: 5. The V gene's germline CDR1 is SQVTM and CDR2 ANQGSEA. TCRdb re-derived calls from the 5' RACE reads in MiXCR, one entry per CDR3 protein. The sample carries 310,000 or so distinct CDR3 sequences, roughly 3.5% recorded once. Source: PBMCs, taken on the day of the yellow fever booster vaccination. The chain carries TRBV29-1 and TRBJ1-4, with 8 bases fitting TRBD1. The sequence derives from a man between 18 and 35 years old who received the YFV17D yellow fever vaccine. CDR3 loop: CSVGDRRPEKLFF. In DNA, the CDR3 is TGCAGCGTTGGGGACAGGAGGCCTGAAAAACTGTTTTTT. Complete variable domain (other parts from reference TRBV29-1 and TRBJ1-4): SAVISQKPSRDICQRGTSLTIQCQVDSQVTMMFWYRQQPGQSLTLIATANQGSEATYESGFVIDKFPISRPNLTFSTLTVSNMSPEDSSIYLCSVGDRRPEKLFFGSGTQLSVL.